The present entry profiles one TCR beta chain with its context. Its antigen is still unknown. Method: immunoSEQ multiplex PCR; TCRdb's copy keeps in-frame clones and lacks some. The top ten clones hold roughly 50% of a sample with over 3,000 clones, 70% to 80% of them seen once. The germline V gene has CDR1 SGHVS and CDR2 FNYEAQ. This CDR3 has 16 residues. J was trimmed by 10 bases and V by 8 bases; bases with no gene match: 19. This record belongs to a study of brain T cells in children with intractable seizures. Study results and limitations: Each case's top public CDR3 resembled known HCMV, EBV or influenza A CDR3s. Patients' HCMV serostatus was unknown; virus specificity rests on CDR3 similarity alone. Absence of clones before surgery may stem from lower sequencing depth.

The sequenced cases were selected for having the highest brain T cell transcript signatures. Pre-surgery treatment included at least one anti-epileptic drug. This sequence joins TRBV7-6 and TRBJ2-2, with 7 bases that match TRBD1. Sample: resected brain tissue, taken at surgery. The receptor was derived from a girl aged 2-10 years with Rasmussen encephalitis and intractable seizures. CDR3 nucleotide sequence: TGTGCCAGCGGGGTTTGGGACAGCCATTCCATTTCGGAGCTGTTTTTT. As protein: CASGVWDSHSISELFF.